The rows below give T cell receptor beta chains drawn from one sample of a study of CD8 T cells in Susac syndrome. TCRdb recomputed calls from the immunoSEQ multiplex PCR reads with MiXCR, one row per CDR3 protein. The sample includes about 160,000 distinct CDR3 sequences, just over 90% of them seen just once. The sequencing sample was made of CD4+ T cells from PBMCs. The source is a human donor in good health. CDR3s leave out the opening cysteine and the closing phenylalanine or tryptophan. The size of a clone is reported for some rows only, either as once, few or many, or as a class for expanded clones.

NA | TRBJ1-1 | 10 | TRBV6-6 | ASRVHDTEAF
once | TRBJ2-5 | 12 | TRBV10-3 | AISDPRQGKTQY
NA | TRBJ2-5 | 12 | TRBV29-1 | SVIGQPQQETQY
NA | TRBJ2-1 | 13 | TRBV18 | ASARDSSEYNEQF
NA | TRBJ2-1 | 10 | TRBV3-1 | ASSRNRNEQF
NA | TRBJ2-5 | 13 | TRBV11-2 | ASSPRLGMIETQY
NA | TRBJ2-7 | 12 | TRBV2 | ASSETSWPGEQY
NA | TRBJ1-1 | 13 | TRBV27 | ASSPRTVGATEAF
NA | TRBJ1-2 | 16 | TRBV3-1 | ASSPGIRPTKFNYGYT
NA | TRBJ2-7 | 12 | TRBV2 | ASSDQGDSYEQY
NA | TRBJ2-7 | 12 | TRBV6-2/TRBV6-3 | ASSYPTSPYEQY
NA | TRBJ2-1 | 16 | TRBV28 | ASLGHLGRQSSYNEQF
once | TRBJ2-1 | 12 | TRBV28 | ASSLGGRGNEQF
NA | TRBJ2-7 | 12 | TRBV5-1 | ASSAGTGPYEQY
NA | TRBJ1-1 | 12 | TRBV7-8 | ASSLAGDHTEAF
NA | TRBJ1-1 | 12 | TRBV6-2/TRBV6-3 | ASSPGGWGTEAF
NA | TRBJ1-2 | 14 | TRBV28 | ASRTPGASSGYGYT
NA | TRBJ2-3 | 11 | TRBV20-1 | SADGSGTDTQY
NA | TRBJ2-7 | 12 | TRBV6-2/TRBV6-3 | ASNRGGSDYEQY
NA | TRBJ2-2 | 12 | TRBV5-4 | ASSRQGYTGELF
NA | TRBJ2-1 | 12 | TRBV30 | AWDRQGAYNEQF
NA | TRBJ2-5 | 12 | TRBV3-1 | ASGTSGGRETQY
NA | TRBJ1-5 | 13 | TRBV6-6 | ASSHGRDGGQPQH
NA | TRBJ2-1 | 15 | TRBV7-3 | ASSSTHRGNSYNEQF
NA | TRBJ1-1 | 11 | TRBV27 | ASTLRANTEAF
NA | TRBJ1-3 | 13 | TRBV6-5 | ASSLGVNSGNTIY
NA | TRBJ2-7 | 13 | TRBV6-6 | ASTTPGAGVGEQY
NA | TRBJ2-7 | 12 | TRBV19 | ASSIDLLSYEQY
NA | TRBJ2-3 | 10 | TRBV10-1 | ASGTSGDTQY
NA | TRBJ1-2 | 10 | TRBV6-1 | ASSEDFGGYT
NA | TRBJ2-3 | 12 | TRBV12-3/TRBV12-4 | ASSLSETTDTQY
NA | TRBJ1-5 | 11 | TRBV7-9 | ASSPRAGQPQH
NA | TRBJ2-7 | 11 | TRBV18 | ASSPTKGYEQY
NA | TRBJ2-5 | 15 | TRBV5-1 | ASSRMGLAASQETQY
NA | TRBJ2-5 | 11 | TRBV11-2 | ASSQNLQETQY
NA | TRBJ2-2 | 15 | TRBV5-1 | ASSLEGRGKFTGELF
once | TRBJ2-2 | 11 | TRBV7-9 | ASTRDLTGELF
NA | TRBJ2-2 | 9 | TRBV10-3 | AISGTGELF
NA | TRBJ2-5 | 11 | TRBV6-2/TRBV6-3 | ASSYVAGETQY
NA | TRBJ2-4 | 11 | TRBV20-1 | SAPGVAKNIQY
NA | TRBJ1-1 | 9 | TRBV30 | AWSVTTEAF
once | TRBJ1-4 | 12 | TRBV5-1 | ASSLGGNNEKLF
NA | TRBJ2-7 | 11 | TRBV6-2/TRBV6-3 | ASSNPSKGEQY
NA | TRBJ1-2 | 11 | TRBV2 | ASSVGTSYGYT
NA | TRBJ2-1 | 14 | TRBV7-9 | ASSSQGGGSYNEQF
NA | TRBJ1-2 | 11 | TRBV2 | ASSGMTAYGYT
NA | TRBJ2-1 | 13 | TRBV5-1 | ASRPIAGANNEQF
NA | TRBJ2-7 | 9 | TRBV29-1 | SVDQGYEQY
NA | TRBJ1-2 | 12 | TRBV25-1 | ASSPEDSVYGYT
NA | TRBJ1-1 | 13 | TRBV4-1 | ASSQSQAGSSEAF
NA | TRBJ2-3 | 12 | TRBV5-4 | ASSSGQITDTQY